Shown below are 22 T cell receptor beta chains from a single sample sequenced in a study of T cells after yellow fever vaccination. TCRdb reanalysed the 5' RACE reads using MiXCR and keeps one entry per CDR3 protein. Of some 600,000 distinct CDR3 sequences listed, around 12% are singletons. Sequences were derived from PBMCs, sampled on the day of the yellow fever booster vaccination. These receptors originate from a young man who received the YFV17D yellow fever vaccine.

This clonotype was observed a few times. The chain recombines TRBV20-1 with TRBJ2-1, with TRBD2 matching 9 bases. V dropped 0 bases and J dropped 7; count of bases not matched to a gene: 7. The CDR3 consists of 15 residues. Germline assignment: CDR1 DFQATT and CDR2 SNEGSKA (reference sequence). The CDR3 loop reads CSAREGGRATNEQFF. The CDR3 DNA follows: TGCAGTGCTAGAGAAGGCGGGAGGGCCACGAATGAGCAGTTCTTC.

The V call is TRBV20-1, the J call TRBJ2-1; D uncertain. The germline gives CDR1 DFQATT, CDR2 SNEGSKA (reference sequence). Trimming took 5 bases from V and 1 from J, leaving 15 bases between them. The CDR3 loop spans 15 amino acids. The CDR3 coding sequence is TGCAGTGCTCAGAGGCGCCGAACTTCCTACAATGAGCAGTTCTTC. Translated, it gives CSAQRRRTSYNEQFF.

In its sample, this clonotype was seen a few times. The chain joins TRBV4-3 to TRBJ2-3; the match to TRBD2 covers 12 bases. The CDR3 totals 17 residues. V shed 4 bases, J shed 5 bases, and the junction held 10 bases outside the gene matches. Germline CDR1 LGHNA, CDR2 YSLEER. The CDR3 region is CASSPGPSGRALDTQYF. CDR3 in DNA: TGCGCCAGCAGCCCAGGCCCTAGCGGGAGGGCCTTAGATACGCAGTATTTT.

This clonotype was counted between two and nine times. The V gene is TRBV12-3 or TRBV12-4, the J gene TRBJ1-5; D perhaps matches TRBD1 (5 bases). This CDR3 spans 15 amino acids. The V end lost 6 bases, the J end lost 3 bases, and 15 bases lay between the germline ends. CDR3 nucleotides: TGTGCCAGCAGGGGTCCCGGGGGGGACAATCAGCCCCAGCATTTT. Translating it yields CASRGPGGDNQPQHF.

There are a few counts of this clonotype. V usage is TRBV20-1 and J usage is TRBJ2-5; TRBD2 matches at 11 bases. The trim removed 3 bases at V and 4 bases at J, leaving 10 bases unmatched. The CDR3 is 16 amino acids. CDR1 and CDR2 from the germline V gene are DFQATT and SNEGSKA (reference sequence). The CDR3 coding sequence is TGCAGTGCTAGCCCACTAGCGGGAGAAGTTAGAGAGACCCAGTACTTC. Translating it yields CSASPLAGEVRETQYF.

The genes are TRBV9 and TRBJ2-3; TRBD2 is a possible D gene (6 bases). The CDR3 consists of 16 residues. The V gene's germline CDR1 is SGDLS and CDR2 YYNGEE. Trimming pared 1 base from V and 8 bases from J, leaving 20 bases between. CDR3 bases: TGTGCCAGCAGCGTAAGATGGGAGGAGACTAAACCTACGCAGTATTTT. This gives the protein CASSVRWEETKPTQYF.

This clonotype was found a few times. The V call is TRBV28, the J call TRBJ2-1, with 11 bases identical to TRBD1. This CDR3 is built from 14 residues. CDR1 MDHEN and CDR2 SYDVKM come from the germline V gene. Germline trimming cut 4 bases from V and 7 bases from J; bases unmatched to any gene: 3. The CDR3 DNA reads as TGTGCCAGCAGTTCCGGACAGGGGGCGAATGAGCAGTTCTTC. Amino acids: CASSSGQGANEQFF. Drawing the rest from reference TRBV28 and TRBJ2-1, the complete variable domain is DVKVTQSSRYLVKRTGEKVFLECVQDMDHENMFWYRQDPGLGLRLIYFSYDVKMKEKGDIPEGYSVSREKKERFSLILESASTNQTSMYLCASSSGQGANEQFFGPGTRLTVL.

In this sample, this clonotype turned up a few times. V is TRBV10-1 and J is TRBJ2-1, with 7 bases matching TRBD1. Germline loops: CDR1 WNHNN, CDR2 SYGVQD (reference sequence). The length of the CDR3 is 13 residues. The V gene end was trimmed by 6 bases and the J gene end by 10 bases; junction bases not matched to a gene: 9. The CDR3 nucleotides read TGCGCCAGCAGCTCGGGACAGAGTAGCGAGCAGTTCTTC. Its protein product is CASSSGQSSEQFF.

The chain joins TRBV28 to TRBJ2-7; 8 nucleotides line up with TRBD1. V lost 10 bases to trimming and J lost 2 bases; unmatched junction nucleotides: 10. This CDR3 is 14 amino acids long. Germline loops: CDR1 MDHEN, CDR2 SYDVKM. The CDR3 is CAIGPRTGTYEQYF. CDR3 in DNA: TGTGCCATCGGACCGAGGACAGGGACCTACGAGCAGTACTTC.

The chain uses TRBV20-1 and TRBJ2-5; 7 bases are shared with TRBD2. The CDR3 runs to 15 residues. V lost 3 bases to trimming and J lost 1 base; unmatched junction nucleotides: 8. CDR1 and CDR2 from the germline V gene are DFQATT and SNEGSKA (reference sequence). The CDR3 region has the DNA TGCAGTGCTAGGATGGCTAGCGGCCCCCAAGAGACCCAGTACTTC. Amino acid sequence: CSARMASGPQETQYF.

The chain uses TRBV7-6 and TRBJ2-7, with D uncertain. The length of the CDR3 is 13 residues. Deletions cut 3 bases from V and 5 bases from J, with 11 bases between. CDR1 is SGHVS and CDR2 is FNYEAQ in the germline V gene. Here the CDR3 DNA reads TGTGCCAGCAGCTTTAACTCAGTCCACGAGCAGTACTTC. As protein: CASSFNSVHEQYF.

In this sample, this clonotype turned up many times. The chain is built from TRBV28 and TRBJ2-7, with 10 bases lining up with TRBD2. V shed 5 bases, J shed 3 bases, and the junction held 7 bases outside the gene matches. This CDR3 is built from 15 residues. Germline loops: CDR1 MDHEN, CDR2 SYDVKM. The CDR3 here is CASSPRLAGVYEQYF. CDR3 DNA sequence: TGTGCCAGCAGTCCCCGCCTAGCGGGAGTCTACGAGCAGTACTTC.

There are a few counts of this clonotype. The rearrangement uses TRBV6-1 and TRBJ2-6; 8 nucleotides align to TRBD2. CDR3 length: 17 residues. The trim removed 8 bases at V and 3 bases at J, leaving 12 bases unmatched. Germline CDR1 MNHNS, CDR2 SASEGT. For the CDR3, the DNA is TGTGCCAGCGCTGTAGGGGCGGGAGGCAGTGGGGCCAACGTCCTGACTTTC. Translated: CASAVGAGGSGANVLTF.

This rearrangement joins TRBV28 to TRBJ2-5; weak D call: TRBD2 (6 bases). V was shortened by 3 bases and J by 1 base, with 9 bases between the two germline ends. The CDR3 loop spans 14 amino acids. Germline V gene data show CDR1 as MDHEN and CDR2 as SYDVKM. CDR3 residues: CASSFAGPQETQYF. Written as DNA, the CDR3 is TGTGCCAGCAGTTTCGCGGGGCCCCAAGAGACCCAGTACTTC. Combining the CDR3 with reference TRBV28 and TRBJ2-5 gives the whole variable domain DVKVTQSSRYLVKRTGEKVFLECVQDMDHENMFWYRQDPGLGLRLIYFSYDVKMKEKGDIPEGYSVSREKKERFSLILESASTNQTSMYLCASSFAGPQETQYFGPGTRLLVL.

This chain connects TRBV12-3 or TRBV12-4 to TRBJ1-2; D gene ambiguous. Trimming shortened V by 8 bases and J by 8 bases, and 18 bases separated the two germline ends. This CDR3 is 13 amino acids long. CDR3 region: CASGSGRLFGYTF. CDR3 DNA: TGTGCCAGCGGGTCGGGCAGATTGTTCGGCTACACCTTC.

This clonotype was picked up a small number of times. The chain carries TRBV20-1 and TRBJ2-7, with 9 bases that match TRBD2. Losses at the gene ends were 3 bases for V and 7 bases for J; bases not matched to a gene: 13. CDR1 and CDR2 from the germline V gene are DFQATT and SNEGSKA (reference sequence). This CDR3 is built from 15 residues. CDR3 in amino acids: CSARFAGGPAREQYF. The CDR3 coding sequence is TGCAGTGCTAGGTTCGCGGGAGGGCCCGCTCGAGAGCAGTACTTC.

This clonotype was observed a few times. J is TRBJ2-3 and V is TRBV4-3, with 12 positions matching TRBD1. CDR3 length: 16 residues. V lost 1 base and J lost 2; bases outside the gene matches: 1. The germline V gene encodes CDR1 LGHNA and CDR2 YSLEER. The chain's CDR3 is CASSQGDRGPTDTQYF. CDR3 nucleotide sequence: TGCGCCAGCAGCCAAGGGGACAGGGGGCCCACAGATACGCAGTATTTT.

There are many counts of this clonotype. The chain carries TRBV4-2 and TRBJ2-7, with D tentatively TRBD1 (6 bases). V lost 1 base and J lost 4, with 20 bases in between. The CDR3 is 17 amino acids. Germline V gives CDR1 LGHNA, CDR2 YNFKEQ. The chain's CDR3 is CASSQVKYGQNTYEQYF. CDR3 sequence (DNA): TGTGCCAGCAGCCAAGTCAAATACGGACAGAACACTTACGAGCAGTACTTC.

This clonotype was picked up a small number of times. The chain couples TRBV19 to TRBJ2-3, with 9 nucleotides matching TRBD1. This CDR3 comprises 15 residues. Germline CDR1 is LNHDA and CDR2 is SQIVND (reference sequence). With V trimmed by 5 bases and J by 3 bases, 6 bases remained unmatched. CDR3 nucleotide sequence: TGTGCCAGTAGTCGCGGGGACAGGGTGACAGATACGCAGTATTTT. It codes for CASSRGDRVTDTQYF.

The rearrangement links TRBV7-9 to TRBJ2-2; perhaps TRBD1 as D (6 bases). Trimming pared 6 bases from V and 6 bases from J, leaving 11 bases between. The CDR3 spans 13 residues. Germline-derived CDR1 and CDR2 are SEHNR and FQNEAQ (reference sequence). CDR3 nucleotides: TGTGCCAGCAGAAAGGGGGTCGCCGGGGAGCTGTTTTTT. Encoded protein: CASRKGVAGELFF.

The table lists this clonotype with a few counts. The chain links TRBV5-1 to TRBJ2-2; the match to TRBD2 covers 7 bases. The CDR3 is made up of 15 amino acids. Germline lookup yields CDR1 SGHRS and CDR2 YFSETQ. With V trimmed by 2 bases and J by 6 bases, 7 bases remained unmatched. The CDR3 DNA is TGCGCCAGCAGCTTTGATACGGGAGGAGCCGGGGAGCTGTTTTTT. Translated: CASSFDTGGAGELFF.

This clonotype was seen more than once but under ten times. The J gene is TRBJ2-1, the V gene TRBV4-2; TRBD2 matches at 8 bases. CDR3 size: 17 residues. J gave up 3 bases and V 3 bases, and 10 bases lay outside the gene matches. The germline CDR1 and CDR2 sequences are LGHNA and YNFKEQ. The CDR3 sequence: CASSQTTLAGFYNEQFF. CDR3 DNA: TGTGCCAGCAGCCAGACCACTTTAGCGGGATTCTACAATGAGCAGTTCTTC.